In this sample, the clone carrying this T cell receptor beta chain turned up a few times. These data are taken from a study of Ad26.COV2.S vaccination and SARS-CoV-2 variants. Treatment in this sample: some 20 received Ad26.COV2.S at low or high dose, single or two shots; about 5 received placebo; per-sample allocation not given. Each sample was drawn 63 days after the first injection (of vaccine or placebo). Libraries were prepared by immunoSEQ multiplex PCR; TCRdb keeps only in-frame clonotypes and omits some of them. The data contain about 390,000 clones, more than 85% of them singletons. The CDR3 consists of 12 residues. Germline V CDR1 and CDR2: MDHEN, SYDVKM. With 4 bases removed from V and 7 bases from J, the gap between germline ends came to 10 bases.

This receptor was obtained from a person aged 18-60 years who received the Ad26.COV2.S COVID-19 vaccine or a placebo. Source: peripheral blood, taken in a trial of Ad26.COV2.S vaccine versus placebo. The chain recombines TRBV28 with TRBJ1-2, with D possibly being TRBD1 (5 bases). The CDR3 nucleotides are TGTGCCAGCAGTTCTCAGGGAGGTGGCTACACCTTC. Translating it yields CASSSQGGGYTF.